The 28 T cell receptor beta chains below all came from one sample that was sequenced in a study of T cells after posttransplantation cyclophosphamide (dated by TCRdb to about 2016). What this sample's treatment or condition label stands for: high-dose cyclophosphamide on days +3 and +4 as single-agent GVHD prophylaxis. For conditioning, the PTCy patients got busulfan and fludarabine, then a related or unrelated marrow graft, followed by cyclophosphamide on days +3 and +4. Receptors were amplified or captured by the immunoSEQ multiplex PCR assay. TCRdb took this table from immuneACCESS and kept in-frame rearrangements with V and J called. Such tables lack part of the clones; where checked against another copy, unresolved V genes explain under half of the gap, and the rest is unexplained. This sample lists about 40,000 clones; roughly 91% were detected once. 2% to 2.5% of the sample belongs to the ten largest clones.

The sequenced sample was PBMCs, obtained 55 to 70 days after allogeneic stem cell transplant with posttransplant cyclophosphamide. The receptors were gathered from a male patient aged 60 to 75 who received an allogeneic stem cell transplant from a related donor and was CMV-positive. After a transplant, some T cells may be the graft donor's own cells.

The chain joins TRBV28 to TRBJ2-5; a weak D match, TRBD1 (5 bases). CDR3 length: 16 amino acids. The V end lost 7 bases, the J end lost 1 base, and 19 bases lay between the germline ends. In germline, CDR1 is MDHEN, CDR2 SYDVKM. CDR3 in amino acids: CASKKVQDVLQETQYF. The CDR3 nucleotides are TGTGCCAGCAAGAAGGTACAGGACGTACTCCAAGAGACCCAGTACTTC.

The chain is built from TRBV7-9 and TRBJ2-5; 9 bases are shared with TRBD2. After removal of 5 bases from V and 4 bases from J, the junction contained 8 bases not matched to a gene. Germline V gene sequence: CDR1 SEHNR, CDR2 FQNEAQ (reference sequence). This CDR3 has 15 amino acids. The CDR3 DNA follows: TGTGCCAGCAGCCCAAGTCAGACTAGCGGAGAGACCCAGTACTTC. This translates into CASSPSQTSGETQYF.

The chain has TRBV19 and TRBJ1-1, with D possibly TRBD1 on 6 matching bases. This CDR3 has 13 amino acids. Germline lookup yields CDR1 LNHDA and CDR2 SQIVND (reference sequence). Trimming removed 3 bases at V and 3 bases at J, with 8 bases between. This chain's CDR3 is CASSIRTDTEAFF. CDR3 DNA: TGTGCCAGTAGTATTAGGACAGACACTGAAGCTTTCTTT.

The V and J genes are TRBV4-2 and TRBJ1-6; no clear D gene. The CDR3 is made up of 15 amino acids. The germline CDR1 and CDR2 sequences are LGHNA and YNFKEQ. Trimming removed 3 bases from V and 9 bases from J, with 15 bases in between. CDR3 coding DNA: TGTGCCAGCAGCCAGGTCACGGGTCCTGGTTCACCCCTCCACTTT. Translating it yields CASSQVTGPGSPLHF.

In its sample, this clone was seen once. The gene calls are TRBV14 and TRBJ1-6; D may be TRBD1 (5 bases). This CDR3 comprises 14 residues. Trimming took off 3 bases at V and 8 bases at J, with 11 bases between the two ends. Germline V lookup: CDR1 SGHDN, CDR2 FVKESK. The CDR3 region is CASSQPGTYSPLHF. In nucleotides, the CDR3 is TGTGCCAGCAGCCAGCCCGGGACTTATTCACCCCTCCACTTT.

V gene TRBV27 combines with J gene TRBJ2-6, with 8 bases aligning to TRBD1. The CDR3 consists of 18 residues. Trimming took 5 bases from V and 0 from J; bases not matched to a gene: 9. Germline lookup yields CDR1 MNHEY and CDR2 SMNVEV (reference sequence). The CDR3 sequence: CASSPGTGDSSGANVLTF. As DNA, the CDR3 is TGTGCCAGCAGTCCCGGGACAGGCGATAGCTCTGGGGCCAACGTCCTGACTTTC.

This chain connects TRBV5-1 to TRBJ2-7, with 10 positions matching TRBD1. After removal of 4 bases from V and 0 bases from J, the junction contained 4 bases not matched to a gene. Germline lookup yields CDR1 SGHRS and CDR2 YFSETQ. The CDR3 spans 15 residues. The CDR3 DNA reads TGCGCCAGCAGCCTGGGACAGGGGAGCTCCTACGAGCAGTACTTC. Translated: CASSLGQGSSYEQYF.

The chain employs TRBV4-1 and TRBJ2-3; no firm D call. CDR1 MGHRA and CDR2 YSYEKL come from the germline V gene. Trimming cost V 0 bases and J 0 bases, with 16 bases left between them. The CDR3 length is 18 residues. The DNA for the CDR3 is TGCGCCAGCAGCCAAGATTGGTCGGCGCGGAAAAGCACAGATACGCAGTATTTT. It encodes CASSQDWSARKSTDTQYF.

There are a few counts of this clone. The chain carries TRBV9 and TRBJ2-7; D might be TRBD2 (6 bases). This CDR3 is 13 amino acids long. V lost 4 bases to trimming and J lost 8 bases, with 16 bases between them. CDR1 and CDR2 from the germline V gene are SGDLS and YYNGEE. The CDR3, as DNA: TGTGCCAGCAGCCAATACCAACGGGAGAAGCAGTACGTC. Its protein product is CASSQYQREKQYV.

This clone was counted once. The CDR3 loop is CASSPEGLAGGPGADTQYF. The CDR3 DNA follows: TGTGCCAGCAGCCCTGAGGGACTAGCGGGGGGGCCGGGAGCAGATACGCAGTATTTT. The chain has TRBV9 and TRBJ2-3; 16 positions match TRBD2. CDR1 is SGDLS and CDR2 is YYNGEE in the germline V gene. The CDR3 is 19 residues long. V was clipped by 4 bases and J by 4 bases; unmatched bases: 12.

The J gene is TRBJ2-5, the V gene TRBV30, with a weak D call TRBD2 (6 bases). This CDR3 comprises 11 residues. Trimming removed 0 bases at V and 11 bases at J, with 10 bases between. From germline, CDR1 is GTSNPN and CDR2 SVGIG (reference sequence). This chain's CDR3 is CAWSVGGQQYF. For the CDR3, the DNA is TGTGCCTGGAGTGTGGGAGGTCAGCAGTACTTC.

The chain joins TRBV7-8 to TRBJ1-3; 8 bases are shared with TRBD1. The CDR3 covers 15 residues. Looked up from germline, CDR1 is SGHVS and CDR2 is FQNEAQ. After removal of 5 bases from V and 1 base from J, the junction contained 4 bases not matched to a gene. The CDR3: CASSAQGVSGNTIYF. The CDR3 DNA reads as TGTGCCAGCAGCGCACAGGGGGTTTCTGGAAACACCATATATTTT.

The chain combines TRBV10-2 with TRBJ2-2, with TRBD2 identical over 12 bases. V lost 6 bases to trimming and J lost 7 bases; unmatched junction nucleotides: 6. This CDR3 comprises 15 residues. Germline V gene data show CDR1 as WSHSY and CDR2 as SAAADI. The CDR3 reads CASSSSGGAGGELFF. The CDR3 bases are TGCGCCAGCAGCTCTAGCGGGGGGGCTGGCGGGGAGCTGTTTTTT.

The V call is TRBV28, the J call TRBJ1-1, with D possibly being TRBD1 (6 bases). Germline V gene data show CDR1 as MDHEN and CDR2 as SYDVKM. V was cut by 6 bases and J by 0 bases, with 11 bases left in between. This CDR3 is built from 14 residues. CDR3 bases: TGTGCCAGCAGACCCAGGGGCATGAACACTGAAGCTTTCTTT. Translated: CASRPRGMNTEAFF.

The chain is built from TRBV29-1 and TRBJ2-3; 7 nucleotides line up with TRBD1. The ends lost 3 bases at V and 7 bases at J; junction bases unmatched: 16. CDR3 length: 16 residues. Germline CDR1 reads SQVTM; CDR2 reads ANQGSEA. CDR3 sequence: CSVEGQLGHESYTQYF. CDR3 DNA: TGCAGCGTTGAGGGACAGTTAGGACACGAGTCCTATACGCAGTATTTT.

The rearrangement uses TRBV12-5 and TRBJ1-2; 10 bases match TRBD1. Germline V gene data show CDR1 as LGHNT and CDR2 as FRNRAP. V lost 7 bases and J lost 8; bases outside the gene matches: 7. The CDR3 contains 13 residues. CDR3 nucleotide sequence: TGTGCTAGTGCCCAGGACAGGGGGGGCGGCTACACCTTC. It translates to CASAQDRGGGYTF.

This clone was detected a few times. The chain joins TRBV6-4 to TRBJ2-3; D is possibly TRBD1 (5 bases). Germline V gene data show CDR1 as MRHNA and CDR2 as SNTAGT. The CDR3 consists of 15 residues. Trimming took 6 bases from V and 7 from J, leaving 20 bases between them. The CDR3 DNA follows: TGTGCCAGCAGCGAGACCCTGGCAGGGTCACATACGCAGTATTTT. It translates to CASSETLAGSHTQYF.

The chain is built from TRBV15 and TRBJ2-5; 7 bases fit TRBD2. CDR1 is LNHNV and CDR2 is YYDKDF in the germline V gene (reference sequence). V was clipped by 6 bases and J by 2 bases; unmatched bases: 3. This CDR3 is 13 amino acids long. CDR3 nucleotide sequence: TGTGCCACCAGTTTGCGGGGGCAAGAGACCCAGTACTTC. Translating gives CATSLRGQETQYF.

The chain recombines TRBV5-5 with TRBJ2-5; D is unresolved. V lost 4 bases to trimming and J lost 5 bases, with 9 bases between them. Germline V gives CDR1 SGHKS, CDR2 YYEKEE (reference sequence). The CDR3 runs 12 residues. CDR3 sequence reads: CASSPGLETQYF. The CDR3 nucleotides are TGTGCCAGCAGCCCTGGGCTGGAGACCCAGTACTTC.

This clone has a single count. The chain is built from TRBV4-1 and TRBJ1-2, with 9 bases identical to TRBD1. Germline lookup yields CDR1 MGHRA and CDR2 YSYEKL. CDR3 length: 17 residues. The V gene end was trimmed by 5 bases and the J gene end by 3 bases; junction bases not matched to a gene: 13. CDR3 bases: TGCGCCAGCAGCAAGCAGACAGGGGGTACCGTCTACTATGGCTACACCTTC. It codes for CASSKQTGGTVYYGYTF.

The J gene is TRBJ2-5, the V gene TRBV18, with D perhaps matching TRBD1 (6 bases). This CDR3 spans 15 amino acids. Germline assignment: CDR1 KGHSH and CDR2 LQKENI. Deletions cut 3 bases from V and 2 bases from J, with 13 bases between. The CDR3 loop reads CASSPPRTEQETQYF. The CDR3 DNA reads TGTGCCAGCTCACCCCCCCGGACAGAACAAGAGACCCAGTACTTC. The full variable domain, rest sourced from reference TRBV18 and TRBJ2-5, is NAGVMQNPRHLVRRRGQEARLRCSPMKGHSHVYWYRQLPEEGLKFMVYLQKENIIDESGMPKERFSAEFPKEGPSILRIQQVVRGDSAAYFCASSPPRTEQETQYFGPGTRLLVL.

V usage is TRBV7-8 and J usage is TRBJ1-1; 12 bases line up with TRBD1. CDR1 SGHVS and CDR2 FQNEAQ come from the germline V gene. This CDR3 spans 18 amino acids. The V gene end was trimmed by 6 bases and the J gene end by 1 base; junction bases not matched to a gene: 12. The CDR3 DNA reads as TGTGCCAGCAGAGGGGACAGGGGGCAATCTATTGGGAACACTGAAGCTTTCTTT. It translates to CASRGDRGQSIGNTEAFF.

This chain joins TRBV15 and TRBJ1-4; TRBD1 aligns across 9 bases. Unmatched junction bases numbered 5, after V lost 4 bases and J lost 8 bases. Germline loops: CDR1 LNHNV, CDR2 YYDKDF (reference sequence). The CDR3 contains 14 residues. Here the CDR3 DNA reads TGTGCCACCAGCACCGACAGGGGGGTCGAAAAACTGTTTTTT. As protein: CATSTDRGVEKLFF.

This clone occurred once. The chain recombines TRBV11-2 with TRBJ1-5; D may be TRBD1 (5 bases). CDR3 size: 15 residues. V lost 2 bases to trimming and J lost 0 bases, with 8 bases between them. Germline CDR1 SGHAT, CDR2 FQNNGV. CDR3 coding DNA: TGTGCCAGCAGCTTAACGACAGTTAGCAATCAGCCCCAGCATTTT. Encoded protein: CASSLTTVSNQPQHF. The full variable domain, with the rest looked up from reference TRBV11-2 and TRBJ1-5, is EAGVAQSPRYKIIEKRQSVAFWCNPISGHATLYWYQQILGQGPKLLIQFQNNGVVDDSQLPKDRFSAERLKGVDSTLKIQPAKLEDSAVYLCASSLTTVSNQPQHFGDGTRLSIL.

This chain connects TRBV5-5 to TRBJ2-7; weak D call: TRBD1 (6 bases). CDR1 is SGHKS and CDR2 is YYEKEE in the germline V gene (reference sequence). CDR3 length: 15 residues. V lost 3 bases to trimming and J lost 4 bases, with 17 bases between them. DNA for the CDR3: TGTGCCAGCAGCTCGGGTCTGGGGACACAGTACGAGCAGTACGTC. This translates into CASSSGLGTQYEQYV.

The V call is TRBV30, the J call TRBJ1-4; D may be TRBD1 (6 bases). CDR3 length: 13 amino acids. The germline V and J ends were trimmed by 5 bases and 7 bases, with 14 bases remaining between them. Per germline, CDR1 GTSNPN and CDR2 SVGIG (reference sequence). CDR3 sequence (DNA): TGTGCCTGGGCGACAGGATTTACTGAAAAACTGTTTTTT. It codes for CAWATGFTEKLFF.

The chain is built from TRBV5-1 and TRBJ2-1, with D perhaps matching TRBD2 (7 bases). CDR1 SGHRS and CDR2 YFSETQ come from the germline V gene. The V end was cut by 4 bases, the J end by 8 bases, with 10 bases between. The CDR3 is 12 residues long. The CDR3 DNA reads TGCGCCAGCAGCGGGGGGGCCTATGAGCAGTTCTTC. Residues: CASSGGAYEQFF. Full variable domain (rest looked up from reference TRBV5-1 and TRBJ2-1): KAGVTQTPRYLIKTRGQQVTLSCSPISGHRSVSWYQQTPGQGLQFLFEYFSETQRNKGNFPGRFSGRQFSNSRSEMNVSTLELGDSALYLCASSGGAYEQFFGPGTRLTVL.

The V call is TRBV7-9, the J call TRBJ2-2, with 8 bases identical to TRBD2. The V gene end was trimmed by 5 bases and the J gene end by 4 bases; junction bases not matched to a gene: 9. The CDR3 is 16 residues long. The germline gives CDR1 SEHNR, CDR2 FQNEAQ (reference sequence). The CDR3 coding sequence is TGTGCCAGCAGCCCCCACCCGGGGGGGCCCACCGGGGAGCTGTTTTTT. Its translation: CASSPHPGGPTGELFF.